One and the same sample provided the 2 T cell receptor beta chains below, sequenced in a study of molecular identifiers for immune sequencing clone quantification. TCRdb re-analysed the PCR reads in MiXCR, keeping a single row per CDR3 protein. The table includes about 65,000 distinct CDR3 sequences, about a sixth detected once. Sequenced material: naive CD8+ T cells from blood, with Jurkat cell RNA spiked in. Stated subset: FACS-sorted CD8+CD4-CCR7+CD45RA+ naive T cells. The receptors stem from a human donor in good health. Some libraries in this study had Jurkat cell RNA spiked in.

The chain combines TRBV27 with TRBJ2-7; D not resolved. The CDR3 spans 14 residues. Germline V gives CDR1 MNHEY, CDR2 SMNVEV (reference sequence). Trimming left V 8 bases short and J 3 bases short, with 17 bases between. This CDR3 reads CASGPLGSNYEQYF. CDR3 DNA: TGTGCCAGCGGCCCCCTTGGGTCGAACTACGAGCAGTACTTC.

The chain uses TRBV19 and TRBJ2-1; 9 bases align to TRBD2. This CDR3 is built from 14 residues. The V gene end was trimmed by 4 bases and the J gene end by 6 bases; junction bases not matched to a gene: 4. Germline CDR1 is LNHDA and CDR2 is SQIVND (reference sequence). In DNA form, the CDR3 reads TGTGCCAGTAGTAGCGGGAGGGGAAGCAATGAGCAGTTCTTC. It is translated as CASSSGRGSNEQFF.